The 4 T cell receptor beta chains presented below share a single source sample, sequenced in a study of response to subunit inactivated influenza vaccine (dated by TCRdb to the late 2010s). Library prep was done by RT-PCR. The sample was run on an Illumina HiSeq 2500. TCRdb ran its own pipeline on the public reads, namely fastp trimming at Q25 and MiXCR clone calling, and kept in-frame beta chains. All rows with the same CDR3 protein become a single entry with the most common DNA and genes. The sample records more than 500,000 distinct CDR3 sequences, about 11% of which are singletons. Together, the top ten hold more than 9.5% of the sample. This sample also belongs to another study, concerning T cells expressing NK-cell markers. The second study also describes: The TCR beta cDNA libraries were made using 5'RACE template switching, a step that added both a universal primer site and unique molecular identifiers.

The sequences come from PBMCs from blood, collected on the day of vaccination. These receptors were taken from a man in his fifties or sixties who received an inactivated influenza vaccine. Donor details come from another sample of the same person, matched by shared clones.

Here the CDR3 reads CASRQTAGQGAYGYTF. CDR3 nucleotides: TGTGCCAGCAGACAAACCGCGGGACAGGGGGCCTATGGCTACACCTTC. The chain employs TRBV12-3 or TRBV12-4 and TRBJ1-2; 12 nucleotides agree with TRBD1. CDR3 length: 16 amino acids. The V segment lost 6 bases and the J segment 4 bases; nucleotides outside the gene matches: 9.

This clonotype occurred many times. CDR3 sequence: CASISRAKNIQYF. In DNA form, the CDR3 reads TGTGCCAGTATTTCCAGGGCCAAAAACATTCAGTACTTC. The chain joins TRBV19 to TRBJ2-4, with unresolved D. Trimming shortened V by 7 bases and J by 1 base, and 8 bases separated the two germline ends. This CDR3 is 13 amino acids long. Germline V CDR1 and CDR2: LNHDA, SQIVND (reference sequence).

A word on this clonotype: The junction departs from germline at one end; a sequencing error may be responsible. The chain is built from TRBV12-3 or TRBV12-4 and TRBJ2-3; 12 nucleotides align to TRBD2. The CDR3 is 16 residues long. The CDR3: CASSLAGGPRTDTQYF. The CDR3 DNA is TGTGCCAGCAGTCTAGCGGGAGGGCCCCGCACAGATACGCAGTATTTT.

The chain is built from TRBV5-6 and TRBJ2-1; D unresolved. The germline gives CDR1 SGHDT, CDR2 YYEEEE. The CDR3 loop spans 16 amino acids. Trimming shortened V by 1 base and J by 6 bases, and 17 bases separated the two germline ends. The CDR3 nucleotides read TGTGCCAGCAGCTTGCAGATGGAGTTGTGGGGCAATGAGCAGTTCTTC. Amino acids: CASSLQMELWGNEQFF.